This TCR beta chain was captured in a study of technical replicates of blood from several donors. This clone was seen just once. The CDR3 consists of 13 residues. The V and J ends lost 11 bases and 10 bases, in that order; junction bases with no gene match: 14. Germline CDR1 reads SNHLY; CDR2 reads FYNNEI. Some clones are missing from TCRdb's copy, which holds only in-frame ones; the method was immunoSEQ multiplex PCR. The table lists tens of thousands of clones, 94% of them singletons. The specimen was T cells isolated from PBMCs. The chain couples TRBV2 to TRBJ2-1, with 7 bases identical to TRBD2. This TCR was sampled from a human donor in good health. This chain's CDR3 is CACMVAGAREQFF. CDR3 in DNA: TGTGCCTGCATGGTAGCGGGTGCTAGGGAGCAGTTCTTC.